This TCR beta chain was found in a study of spatial heterogeneity in lung cancer. Study in general: Median follow-up for sequenced PBMC samples was 2 to 3 years after resection, when such samples existed.

TCRdb used MiXCR to reprocess the 5' RACE reads, holding one entry per CDR3 protein. The sample holds 30,000 to 40,000 distinct CDR3 sequences, roughly 8% seen once. Time point of the sample: blood at routine non-recurrence follow-up after resection. This clonotype was picked up many times. The CDR3 covers 11 residues. V gave up 3 bases and J gave up 8 bases, with 10 bases separating them. Germline CDR1 is GTSNPN and CDR2 is SVGIG (reference sequence). V and J are TRBV30 and TRBJ1-2, with unresolved D. The sequences come from PBMCs, collected at follow-up. This TCR was recovered from a male donor with early-stage non-small cell lung cancer. For the CDR3, the DNA is TGTGCCTGGAGCGCCCTCCGGGGCTACACCTTC. Protein: CAWSALRGYTF.